This T cell receptor (beta chain) is from a study of T cells after yellow fever vaccination. This clonotype appeared a few times. CDR3 length: 11 amino acids. Trimming left V 7 bases short and J 3 bases short, with 9 bases between. From germline, CDR1 is SQVTM and CDR2 ANQGSEA. TCRdb reanalysed the 5' RACE reads using MiXCR and keeps one entry per CDR3 protein. The sample holds about 400,000 distinct CDR3 sequences, around a tenth seen once. This chain uses TRBV29-1 with TRBJ2-5, with a tentative D call TRBD1 (5 bases). This TCR derives from a man aged 18 to 29 who received the YFV17D yellow fever vaccine. Here the sequenced sample was PBMCs, taken on the day of the first yellow fever vaccination. The DNA for the CDR3 is TGCAGCGGGGGCTTTGAAGAGACCCAGTACTTC. Amino acid sequence: CSGGFEETQYF. Filled out from reference TRBV29-1 and TRBJ2-5, the complete variable domain reads SAVISQKPSRDICQRGTSLTIQCQVDSQVTMMFWYRQQPGQSLTLIATANQGSEATYESGFVIDKFPISRPNLTFSTLTVSNMSPEDSSIYLCSGGFEETQYFGPGTRLLVL.